Listed here are 15 T cell receptor beta chains from one sample, sequenced in a study of shared clonotypes between healthy human individuals. The data were produced by immunoSEQ multiplex PCR, yet TCRdb's version contains in-frame clones alone and is incomplete. The profile covers 2 million to 3 million clones, with roughly nine tenths appearing a single time and 0.13% to 0.15% taken by the ten largest. The sample consisted of naive CD4+ T cells sorted from blood. Noted subset: CD45RA+ positively selected. Receptors originate from a man younger than 35 in good health.

The chain carries TRBV7-2 and TRBJ1-3; 7 bases fit TRBD1. This CDR3 contains 14 residues. Unmatched junction bases numbered 2, after V lost 2 bases and J lost 4 bases. The V gene's germline CDR1 is SGHTA and CDR2 FQGNSA. The CDR3 nucleotides read TGTGCCAGCAGCTTAAGGGGGCTGGGAAACACCATATATTTT. It is translated as CASSLRGLGNTIYF.

The chain uses TRBV4-1 and TRBJ2-1; 10 bases align to TRBD1. The germline V gene has CDR1 MGHRA and CDR2 YSYEKL. With V trimmed by 6 bases and J by 5 bases, 10 bases remained unmatched. CDR3 length: 16 amino acids. The CDR3 DNA sequence: TGCGCCAGCAGTCCCTTGGGACAGGGGTACGACAATGAGCAGTTCTTC. Translation: CASSPLGQGYDNEQFF.

The chain uses TRBV6-5 and TRBJ1-1; D perhaps matches TRBD1 (6 bases). Per the germline V gene, CDR1 is MNHEY and CDR2 is SVGAGI. The CDR3 totals 14 residues. V was trimmed by 8 bases and J by 4 bases, leaving 17 bases between them. The CDR3 sequence is CASGRGDRSTEAFF. The CDR3 DNA reads as TGTGCCAGCGGGAGGGGGGATAGGAGCACTGAAGCTTTCTTT.

This rearrangement joins TRBV7-8 to TRBJ1-5, with D maybe TRBD1 (5 bases). Trimming took off 0 bases at V and 5 bases at J, with 8 bases between the two ends. In germline, CDR1 is SGHVS, CDR2 FQNEAQ. CDR3 length equals 14 residues. CDR3 bases: TGTGCCAGCAGCTTAGCTGGGACCCATCAGCCCCAGCATTTT. This translates into CASSLAGTHQPQHF.

V and J are TRBV27 and TRBJ2-1; D remains unclear. V shed 5 bases and J shed 7 bases, with 21 bases lying between them. This CDR3 has 16 amino acids. Germline V lookup: CDR1 MNHEY, CDR2 SMNVEV (reference sequence). The CDR3 loop is CASSPLVGTVGNEQFF. Here the CDR3 DNA reads TGTGCCAGCAGTCCCTTAGTAGGAACGGTGGGGAATGAGCAGTTCTTC.

The chain employs TRBV6-5 and TRBJ1-6; no clear D gene. This CDR3 is 14 amino acids long. V shed 0 bases and J shed 10 bases, with 10 bases lying between them. The germline gives CDR1 MNHEY, CDR2 SVGAGI. This chain's CDR3 is CASSYSYADSPLHF. DNA for the CDR3: TGTGCCAGCAGTTACTCGTACGCCGACTCACCCCTCCACTTT.

J is TRBJ1-1 and V is TRBV30, with 7 nucleotides matching TRBD1. CDR3 size: 15 residues. Germline V gene data show CDR1 as GTSNPN and CDR2 as SVGIG (reference sequence). The CDR3 sequence is CPPRGAGPKDTEAFF. In nucleotides, the CDR3 is TGTCCCCCCAGGGGGGCAGGGCCAAAAGACACTGAAGCTTTCTTT.

This clone was counted once. This chain links TRBV5-4 with TRBJ1-6; D not resolved. Germline lookup yields CDR1 SGHNT and CDR2 YYREEE (reference sequence). This CDR3 is built from 16 residues. Trimming left V 0 bases short and J 8 bases short, with 15 bases between. The CDR3 is CASSLAPGSTYSPLHF. Here the CDR3 DNA reads TGTGCCAGCAGCTTGGCGCCCGGATCTACTTATTCACCCCTCCACTTT.

This chain links TRBV10-3 with TRBJ1-6; maybe TRBD1 (5 bases). Trimming took off 9 bases at V and 0 bases at J, with 15 bases between the two ends. Germline V gene data show CDR1 as ENHRY and CDR2 as SYGVKD. The length of the CDR3 is 16 residues. The CDR3 reads CAIARGLSSYNSPLHF. In DNA form, the CDR3 reads TGTGCCATAGCTCGGGGGTTGAGCTCCTATAATTCACCCCTCCACTTT.

This clone appeared a single time. The chain combines TRBV7-6 with TRBJ2-1; no clear D. The CDR3 is made up of 14 amino acids. CDR1 is SGHVS and CDR2 is FNYEAQ in the germline V gene. V was cut by 5 bases and J by 6 bases, with 14 bases left in between. The CDR3 region is CASSPRYASNEQFF. The DNA of the CDR3 is TGTGCCAGCAGCCCCCGATACGCCAGCAATGAGCAGTTCTTC.

The V and J genes are TRBV10-3 and TRBJ2-5; D not resolved. CDR1 is ENHRY and CDR2 is SYGVKD in the germline V gene. The V end lost 3 bases, the J end lost 1 base, and 3 bases lay between the germline ends. This CDR3 is 12 amino acids long. In DNA, the CDR3 is TGTGCCATCAGTGACTTCCAAGAGACCCAGTACTTC. Translation gives CAISDFQETQYF.

This chain uses TRBV6-5 with TRBJ1-2; maybe TRBD1 (5 bases). Germline values: CDR1 MNHEY, CDR2 SVGAGI. V lost 7 bases and J lost 6, with 18 bases in between. This CDR3 spans 14 amino acids. CDR3 coding DNA: TGTGCCAGCACGTCATCCGGGGCCGTCGATGGCTACACCTTC. Its translation: CASTSSGAVDGYTF.

Comment on this clone: Other DNA variants within this sample encode the same CDR3. The rearrangement uses TRBV6-5 and TRBJ2-5, with D possibly TRBD1 on 5 matching bases. V lost 6 bases and J lost 2, with 10 bases in between. CDR3 size: 13 residues. The germline V gene has CDR1 MNHEY and CDR2 SVGAGI. Written as DNA, the CDR3 is TGTGCCAGCAGCCGCGACAGTCAAGAGACCCAGTACTTC. Its protein is CASSRDSQETQYF.

V and J are TRBV29-1 and TRBJ2-7; a weak D match, TRBD2 (5 bases). Trimming took off 0 bases at V and 6 bases at J, with 12 bases between the two ends. Germline V gene lookup returns CDR1 SQVTM and CDR2 ANQGSEA. This CDR3 comprises 13 residues. Here the CDR3 reads CSVEDHGVVEQYF. CDR3 coding DNA: TGCAGCGTTGAAGATCACGGGGTTGTCGAGCAGTACTTC.

This sequence joins TRBV4-3 and TRBJ1-1, with 11 bases lining up with TRBD1. Trimming cost V 4 bases and J 5 bases; bases outside gene matches: 15. Germline V gene data show CDR1 as LGHNA and CDR2 as YSLEER. The length of the CDR3 is 18 residues. CDR3 protein: CASSPLVDRGREGTEAFF. CDR3 nucleotide sequence: TGCGCCAGCAGCCCCTTGGTGGACAGGGGGCGAGAGGGAACTGAAGCTTTCTTT.